These 7 T cell receptor beta chains came from one sample sequenced in a study of cytomegalovirus exposure and HLA in healthy donors. The PCR made use of 60 Vbeta and 13 Jbeta primers. Produced via immunoSEQ multiplex PCR; TCRdb's table is partial and in-frame only. The sample holds under 150,000 clones, 75% seen once. Sequences were obtained from PBMCs. The receptors were sampled from a man aged 30 to 39 in good health and CMV-seronegative.

V and J are TRBV7-2 and TRBJ2-1; 9 bases align to TRBD1. V was pared by 5 bases and J by 4 bases, with 6 bases of the junction left unmatched. Germline lookup yields CDR1 SGHTA and CDR2 FQGNSA. The CDR3 runs to 15 residues. The CDR3 nucleotides read TGTGCCAGCAGCCCGGACAGGGGCGAATACAATGAGCAGTTCTTC. Its protein is CASSPDRGEYNEQFF.

This clone turned up a few times. This chain joins TRBV28 and TRBJ2-5, with 12 bases identical to TRBD2. V trimming: 4 bases; J trimming: 3 bases; junction bases outside the gene matches: 3. This CDR3 spans 15 amino acids. Per the germline V gene, CDR1 is MDHEN and CDR2 is SYDVKM. The DNA for the CDR3 is TGTGCCAGCAGTTCCAGACTAGCGGGGGAAGAGACCCAGTACTTC. It encodes CASSSRLAGEETQYF.

This chain links TRBV11-1 with TRBJ2-5; D perhaps matches TRBD2 (5 bases). CDR1 is SGHAT and CDR2 is FQDESV in the germline V gene (reference sequence). V shed 1 base and J shed 4 bases, with 13 bases lying between them. CDR3 length: 15 amino acids. In nucleotides, the CDR3 is TGTGCCAGCAGCTTAGTGAATGGAGGTTTAGAGACCCAGTACTTC. It yields the protein CASSLVNGGLETQYF.

This chain joins TRBV5-3 and TRBJ1-5; the D gene is possibly TRBD1 (6 bases). TRBV5-3 is sorted into the ORF group, with uncertain function. The CDR3 covers 17 residues. Trimming took 6 bases from V and 2 from J, leaving 21 bases between them. The CDR3 reads CARNFRGDIRGNQPQHF. The CDR3 DNA reads TGTGCCAGAAATTTCAGGGGCGATATTAGGGGCAATCAGCCCCAGCATTTT.

This clone was seen more than once but under ten times. The CDR3 nucleotides read TGTGCCAGCAGCTCCCGGGACTGGGCCTACGAGCAGTACTTC. It codes for CASSSRDWAYEQYF. The rearrangement joins TRBV2 to TRBJ2-7; D is possibly TRBD2 (6 bases). Trimming took 6 bases from V and 2 from J, leaving 14 bases between them. The germline gives CDR1 SNHLY, CDR2 FYNNEI. The CDR3 length is 14 residues.

The chain links TRBV9 to TRBJ2-7; 9 nucleotides agree with TRBD2. CDR3 length: 16 amino acids. In germline, CDR1 is SGDLS, CDR2 YYNGEE. The junction had 8 bases not matched to a gene; V was cut back by 0 bases and J by 4 bases. The CDR3 DNA follows: TGTGCCAGCAGCGTAGACTCGGCTAGCGGGACGTACGAGCAGTACTTC. It specifies CASSVDSASGTYEQYF.

The chain links TRBV14 to TRBJ2-7; 7 bases fit TRBD2. Germline values: CDR1 SGHDN, CDR2 FVKESK. The junction had 6 bases not matched to a gene; V was cut back by 0 bases and J by 10 bases. The CDR3 has 13 amino acids. CDR3 sequence: CASSQDLGGEQYF. CDR3 DNA sequence: TGTGCCAGCAGCCAAGATCTGGGGGGGGAACAGTACTTC.